A single sample gave rise to the 21 T cell receptor beta chains below, sequenced in a study of shared clonotypes between healthy human individuals. The assay was immunoSEQ multiplex PCR, and TCRdb's table has in-frame clones only and misses some. The sample records under 2,500,000 clones, almost 96% being singletons. The sample comprised naive CD4+ T cells sorted from blood. Subset here: CD45RA+ positively selected. These receptors originate from a man aged 18-30 years in good health.

The V gene is TRBV6-5, the J gene TRBJ1-2; a weak D match, TRBD1 (6 bases). V gave up 0 bases and J gave up 7 bases, with 12 bases separating them. CDR1 is MNHEY and CDR2 is SVGAGI in the germline V gene. This CDR3 comprises 14 residues. The CDR3 region is CASSYSRDISGYTF. In DNA, the CDR3 is TGTGCCAGCAGTTACTCCCGGGACATCTCTGGCTACACCTTC.

The V call is TRBV19, the J call TRBJ1-6; D gene uncertain. Trimming left V 5 bases short and J 7 bases short, with 12 bases between. This CDR3 has 14 residues. Per germline, CDR1 LNHDA and CDR2 SQIVND (reference sequence). DNA of the CDR3: TGTGCCAGTAGTGAACAAACCGGGAATTCACCCCTCCACTTT. This translates into CASSEQTGNSPLHF.

The rearrangement links TRBV7-2 to TRBJ2-7, with TRBD2 identical over 9 bases. This CDR3 contains 16 residues. V lost 5 bases and J lost 2; bases outside the gene matches: 10. The V gene's germline CDR1 is SGHTA and CDR2 FQGNSA. The CDR3 is CASSIHPGLAPYEQYF. Here the CDR3 DNA reads TGTGCCAGCAGCATTCATCCGGGACTAGCCCCCTACGAGCAGTACTTC.

The V call is TRBV7-2, the J call TRBJ1-1; no reliable D call. The CDR3 is 14 residues long. Germline assignment: CDR1 SGHTA and CDR2 FQGNSA. The ends were cut back, 3 bases at V and 5 bases at J, with 13 bases in the middle. CDR3 sequence: CASSFRGRTTEAFF. The CDR3 DNA reads TGTGCCAGCAGCTTTAGAGGGCGGACGACTGAAGCTTTCTTT.

CDR3 sequence: CSVEVGTGQETQYF. The CDR3 DNA is TGCAGCGTTGAAGTGGGGACGGGGCAAGAGACCCAGTACTTC. The chain uses TRBV29-1 and TRBJ2-5; TRBD1 or TRBD2 may be the D gene (5 bases each). The CDR3 is made up of 14 amino acids. CDR1 is SQVTM and CDR2 is ANQGSEA in the germline V gene. V was cut by 1 base and J by 2 bases, with 11 bases left in between.

The V and J genes are TRBV19 and TRBJ1-2; maybe TRBD1 (5 bases). From germline, CDR1 is LNHDA and CDR2 SQIVND (reference sequence). The CDR3 runs to 13 residues. V was trimmed by 7 bases and J by 7 bases, leaving 16 bases between them. CDR3 coding DNA: TGTGCCAGTATAGGGGAAGGGGCGGCTGGCTACACCTTC. Residues: CASIGEGAAGYTF.

This chain connects TRBV5-6 to TRBJ2-5; 7 nucleotides match TRBD1. Germline assignment: CDR1 SGHDT and CDR2 YYEEEE. J gave up 2 bases and V 5 bases, and 6 bases lay outside the gene matches. The CDR3 is 14 residues long. In DNA, the CDR3 is TGTGCCAGCAGTCGACCGGGACAGCAAGAGACCCAGTACTTC. This sequence encodes CASSRPGQQETQYF. The variable domain in full, completed from reference TRBV5-6 and TRBJ2-5, reads DAGVTQSPTHLIKTRGQQVTLRCSPKSGHDTVSWYQQALGQGPQFIFQYYEEEERQRGNFPDRFSGHQFPNYSSELNVNALLLGDSALYLCASSRPGQQETQYFGPGTRLLVL.

This rearrangement joins TRBV7-8 to TRBJ1-2; 8 nucleotides agree with TRBD1. Germline CDR1 SGHVS, CDR2 FQNEAQ. There are 14 residues in the CDR3. Trimming removed 5 bases from V and 3 bases from J; junction bases left unmatched: 5. CDR3 nucleotide sequence: TGTGCCAGCAGCCAGGGGGCCAGAGACTATGGCTACACCTTC. Encoded protein: CASSQGARDYGYTF.

The CDR3, as DNA: TGTGCCAGCAGTGGTTCTCGGGGCCTTAAGGGGTTACAGTTCTTC. Amino acid sequence: CASSGSRGLKGLQFF. J is TRBJ2-1 and V is TRBV28; D tentatively fits TRBD1 or TRBD2 (5 bases each). The CDR3 sequence is 15 residues long. Trimming left V 5 bases short and J 13 bases short, with 24 bases between. Germline V CDR1 and CDR2: MDHEN, SYDVKM.

Comment on this clone: Other DNA sequences from this sample encode an identical CDR3 as well. The chain is built from TRBV6-5 and TRBJ1-3, with unresolved D. Trimming left V 6 bases short and J 4 bases short, with 4 bases between. Germline V gene data show CDR1 as MNHEY and CDR2 as SVGAGI. The CDR3 runs to 11 residues. This CDR3 is CASSGGNTIYF. The CDR3 nucleotides read TGTGCCAGCAGCGGCGGAAACACCATATATTTT.

The CDR3 protein is CASSIGGQGISNQPQHF. As DNA, the CDR3 is TGTGCCAGTAGTATTGGGGGACAGGGGATTAGCAATCAGCCCCAGCATTTT. V and J are TRBV19 and TRBJ1-5; 10 bases are a match to TRBD1. The trim removed 3 bases at V and 0 bases at J, leaving 5 bases unmatched. Per the germline V gene, CDR1 is LNHDA and CDR2 is SQIVND (reference sequence). The CDR3 consists of 17 residues.

The chain is built from TRBV5-5 and TRBJ2-3; tentative D call: TRBD1 (5 bases). Germline assignment: CDR1 SGHKS and CDR2 YYEKEE (reference sequence). Deletions cut 0 bases from V and 2 bases from J, with 10 bases between. This CDR3 is 15 amino acids long. The CDR3 is CASSLVTGPTDTQYF. CDR3 DNA: TGTGCCAGCAGCTTGGTTACAGGACCCACAGATACGCAGTATTTT. The variable domain in full, with the rest retrieved from reference TRBV5-5 and TRBJ2-3, is DAGVTQSPTHLIKTRGQQVTLRCSPISGHKSVSWYQQVLGQGPQFIFQYYEKEERGRGNFPDRFSARQFPNYSSELNVNALLLGDSALYLCASSLVTGPTDTQYFGPGTRLTVL.

The chain links TRBV28 to TRBJ1-2; unclear D gene. This CDR3 has 13 residues. CDR1 MDHEN and CDR2 SYDVKM come from the germline V gene. V was clipped by 3 bases and J by 7 bases, with 12 bases between them. The CDR3: CASSFGKVGGYTF. DNA for the CDR3: TGTGCCAGCAGTTTTGGGAAGGTCGGTGGCTACACCTTC.

The J gene is TRBJ2-5, the V gene TRBV6-1, with a weak D call TRBD2 (7 bases). Trimming stripped 2 bases from V and 7 bases from J, with 8 bases between. In germline, CDR1 is MNHNS, CDR2 SASEGT. This CDR3 region has 12 residues. CDR3 in DNA: TGTGCCAGCAGTGAAAGGGGGGGGACCCAGTACTTC. Translation gives CASSERGGTQYF.

The chain joins TRBV6-6 to TRBJ1-1; TRBD1 aligns across 9 bases. The germline V gene encodes CDR1 MNHNY and CDR2 SVGAGI (reference sequence). The CDR3 is 15 amino acids. J was trimmed by 4 bases and V by 5 bases; bases with no gene match: 8. CDR3 region: CASSPLGQGTTEAFF. The DNA for the CDR3 is TGTGCCAGCAGTCCCCTCGGACAGGGGACCACTGAAGCTTTCTTT.

The chain combines TRBV5-4 with TRBJ2-3; D gene uncertain. The CDR3 length is 12 residues. Germline V CDR1 and CDR2: SGHNT, YYREEE (reference sequence). Between the trimmed V and J ends, which lost 4 bases and 5 bases, there was a span of 8 bases. The CDR3 loop is CASSTDGDTQYF. As DNA, the CDR3 is TGTGCCAGCAGCACGGACGGAGATACGCAGTATTTT.

The chain carries TRBV5-1 and TRBJ1-1; D is undetermined. V lost 6 bases and J lost 4, with 16 bases in between. This CDR3 region has 14 residues. CDR1 and CDR2 (germline): SGHRS, YFSETQ. CDR3 DNA sequence: TGCGCCAGCACCCTGGGAGCATCGGGCACTGAAGCTTTCTTT. This codes for CASTLGASGTEAFF.

A note on this clone: This specimen includes other DNA sequences encoding the same CDR3. The rearrangement links TRBV18 to TRBJ2-7; D tentatively reads TRBD1 or TRBD2 (5 bases each). V shed 0 bases and J shed 2 bases, with 5 bases lying between them. CDR1 is KGHSH, CDR2 LQKENI, per germline. The CDR3 spans 13 residues. CDR3 coding DNA: TGTGCCAGCTCACCACCGGGGGCCTACGAGCAGTACTTC. This encodes CASSPPGAYEQYF.

The rearrangement uses TRBV11-2 and TRBJ1-2; D uncertain. The V gene's germline CDR1 is SGHAT and CDR2 FQNNGV. V shed 1 base and J shed 4 bases, with 10 bases lying between them. The CDR3 has 14 residues. The CDR3 loop reads CASSLVSGLYGYTF. CDR3 bases: TGTGCCAGCAGCTTAGTCTCCGGACTCTATGGCTACACCTTC.

The genes are TRBV30 and TRBJ2-3; 12 bases line up with TRBD1. The CDR3 totals 13 residues. CDR1 is GTSNPN, CDR2 SVGIG, per germline (reference sequence). The CDR3 DNA follows: TGTGCGATCGGGACAGGGGGCTCAGATACGCAGTATTTT. Amino acid sequence: CAIGTGGSDTQYF.

V gene TRBV19 combines with J gene TRBJ1-5; D might be TRBD1 (6 bases). Trimming took 4 bases from V and 4 from J, leaving 14 bases between them. Germline CDR1 LNHDA, CDR2 SQIVND (reference sequence). The CDR3 totals 15 residues. The CDR3 loop is CASSRETGGNQPQHF. The CDR3 DNA is TGTGCCAGTAGTAGGGAGACAGGTGGGAATCAGCCCCAGCATTTT.